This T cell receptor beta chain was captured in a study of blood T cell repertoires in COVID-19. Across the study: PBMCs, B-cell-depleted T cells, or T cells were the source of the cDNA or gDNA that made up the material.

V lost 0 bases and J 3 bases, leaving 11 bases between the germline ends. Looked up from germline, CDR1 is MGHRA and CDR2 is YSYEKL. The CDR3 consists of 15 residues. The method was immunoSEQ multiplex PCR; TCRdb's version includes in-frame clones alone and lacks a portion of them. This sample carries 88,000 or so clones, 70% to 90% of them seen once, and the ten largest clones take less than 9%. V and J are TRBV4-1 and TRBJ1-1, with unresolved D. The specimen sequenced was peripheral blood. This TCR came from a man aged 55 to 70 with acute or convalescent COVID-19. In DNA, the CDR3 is TGCGCCAGCAGCCAAGATCTGCAGTTACACACTGAAGCTTTCTTT. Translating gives CASSQDLQLHTEAFF.